Here is one TCR beta chain with its context. The antigen remains undetermined. The entry originates in a study of cytomegalovirus exposure and HLA in healthy donors. Clones were sequenced by immunoSEQ multiplex PCR, and TCRdb holds only the in-frame ones, with some missing. The data hold 150,000 to 200,000 clones, with 86% observed a single time. Study findings and constraints: There were some 150 TCR beta chains listed as cytomegalovirus-associated.

V lost 6 bases and J lost 2; bases outside the gene matches: 7. CDR1 is SNHLY, CDR2 FYNNEI, per germline. CDR3 size: 15 residues. Sequenced input: PBMCs. The source is a woman aged 18-30 years in good health and CMV-seronegative. The chain is built from TRBV2 and TRBJ2-1; 7 nucleotides align to TRBD1. The DNA for the CDR3 is TGTGCCAGCAGGGCGCGACAGGGTACCTACAATGAGCAGTTCTTC. It translates to CASRARQGTYNEQFF.